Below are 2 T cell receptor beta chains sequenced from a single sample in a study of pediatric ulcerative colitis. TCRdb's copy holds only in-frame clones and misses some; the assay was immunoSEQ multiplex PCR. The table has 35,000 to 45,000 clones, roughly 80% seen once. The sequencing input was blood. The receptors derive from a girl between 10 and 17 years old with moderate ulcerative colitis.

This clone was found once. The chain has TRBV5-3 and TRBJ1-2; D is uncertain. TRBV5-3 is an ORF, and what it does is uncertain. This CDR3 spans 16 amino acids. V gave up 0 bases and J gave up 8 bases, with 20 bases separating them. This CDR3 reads CARSLEGPDRKGGYTF. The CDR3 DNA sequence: TGTGCCAGAAGCTTGGAGGGTCCGGACCGAAAAGGAGGCTACACCTTC.

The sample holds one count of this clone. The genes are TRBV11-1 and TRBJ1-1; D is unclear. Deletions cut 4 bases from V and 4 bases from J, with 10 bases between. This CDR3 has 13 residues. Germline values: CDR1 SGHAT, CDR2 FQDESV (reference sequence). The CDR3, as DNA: TGTGCCAGCAGCTCTCAAGGAGCCACTGAAGCTTTCTTT. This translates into CASSSQGATEAFF.